This T cell receptor (beta chain) originates from a study of blood T cells in healthy people across ages. Study results and caveats: Donor CMV status, an unknown factor, possibly confounded changes in expanded clonotypes.

Through a sample-barcoded 5' primer and a J-beta primer mix, a second PCR was run for about 6 to 11 cycles. Each sample provided no less than 3 million CDR3-containing paired-end reads. MiXCR was run by TCRdb on the 5' RACE reads, yielding one entry per CDR3 protein. The sample holds some 750,000 distinct CDR3 sequences, 20% to 25% seen once. Germline V gene data show CDR1 as DFQATT and CDR2 as SNEGSKA (reference sequence). The CDR3 runs 13 residues. With V trimmed by 0 bases and J by 9 bases, 5 bases remained unmatched. A few counts support this clonotype. Its antigen is currently unknown. The clonotype originates from a man aged 70-80 years in good health. The chain couples TRBV20-1 to TRBJ1-5, with 7 nucleotides matching TRBD1. Material: blood. The CDR3 DNA follows: TGCAGTGCTAGAGAGGGCAGGGACAGGCCCCAGCATTTT. Encoded protein: CSAREGRDRPQHF.